This record concerns one T cell receptor (beta chain) sequence. What it binds is not known. Trimming removed 2 bases from V and 4 bases from J, with 12 bases in between. Germline CDR1 SGHNT, CDR2 YYREEE (reference sequence). The CDR3 loop spans 14 amino acids. This entry is derived from a study of metastatic and nonmetastatic thyroid tumors. On the study more broadly: For malignant and benign thyroid patients, tumor or nodule tissue and blood were the sources whose repertoires were compared. Study results and limitations: Malignant thyroid tumors reportedly had TCR beta diversity that was significantly higher than in benign nodules, in blood and tumor.

Patients had received no treatment of any kind before thyroid surgery. As originally analysed: The distant-metastasis classifier for papillary thyroid cancer was built from CDR3 differences across clinicopathological groups. MiXCR reprocessed the PCR reads for TCRdb. TCRdb assigned the V and J calls; the authors' analysis was not used. The data show tens of thousands of clones, 20% to 25% seen once. This receptor was identified in a female donor with papillary thyroid cancer or a benign thyroid nodule (not recorded which). Some clones in this sample may be carry-over from other donors' samples. The material sequenced was adjacent normal tissue. The chain is built from TRBV5-4 and TRBJ1-2; no firm D call. Here the CDR3 reads CASSFDGPFYGYTF. In nucleotides, the CDR3 is TGTGCCAGCAGCTTCGACGGGCCTTTCTATGGCTACACCTTC. Supplemented by reference TRBV5-4 and TRBJ1-2, the full variable domain reads ETGVTQSPTHLIKTRGQQVTLRCSSQSGHNTVSWYQQALGQGPQFIFQYYREEENGRGNFPPRFSGLQFPNYSSELNVNALELDDSALYLCASSFDGPFYGYTFGSGTRLTVV.